A single sample is the source of the 23 T cell receptor beta chains below, sequenced in a study of sequential checkpoint blockade in melanoma. Only in-frame clones appear in the TCRdb table, and some are missing; sequencing was by immunoSEQ multiplex PCR. The sample consists of 30,000 to 40,000 clones, roughly 85% of them appearing once. Specified treatment: randomized to nivolumab then ipilimumab (arm A) or the reverse (arm B). The sequencing here drew on CD8+ T cells sorted from blood (inferred from file names), taken from a patient given nivolumab and ipilimumab in sequence. The receptors originated from a human donor with melanoma.

The chain joins TRBV9 to TRBJ2-2; TRBD2 matches 13 bases. Trimming cost V 1 base and J 2 bases; bases outside gene matches: 8. The CDR3 totals 19 residues. Germline assignment: CDR1 SGDLS and CDR2 YYNGEE. CDR3 protein: CASSVPTGTSGTNTGELFF. The CDR3 DNA sequence: TGTGCCAGCAGCGTACCGACCGGGACTAGCGGGACAAACACCGGGGAGCTGTTTTTT.

This chain uses TRBV2 with TRBJ1-1; the D gene is possibly TRBD1 (6 bases). Germline CDR1 and CDR2: SNHLY and FYNNEI. V was clipped by 4 bases and J by 3 bases, with 9 bases between them. This CDR3 is built from 13 residues. CDR3 coding DNA: TGTGCCAGCAGTGGAGGGGGATACACTGAAGCTTTCTTT. Its protein is CASSGGGYTEAFF.

This clone was detected a few times. The genes are TRBV10-3 and TRBJ1-5; TRBD1 aligns across 8 bases. The CDR3 is made up of 14 amino acids. Germline CDR1 reads ENHRY; CDR2 reads SYGVKD. The V and J ends lost 3 bases and 6 bases, in that order; junction bases with no gene match: 4. The CDR3 here is CAISEGQGPQPQHF. Here the CDR3 DNA reads TGTGCCATCAGTGAAGGACAGGGCCCTCAGCCCCAGCATTTT.

The sample holds one count of this clone. The genes are TRBV27 and TRBJ1-5, with TRBD1 identical over 8 bases. Trimming removed 10 bases from V and 5 bases from J; junction bases left unmatched: 4. The CDR3 sequence is 12 residues long. Germline V CDR1 and CDR2: MNHEY, SMNVEV (reference sequence). The CDR3 DNA is TGTGCCACCGGACAGGGCGATCAGCCCCAGCATTTT. Translation: CATGQGDQPQHF.

The chain carries TRBV13 and TRBJ1-1, with D unresolved. Looked up from germline, CDR1 is PRHDT and CDR2 is FYEKMQ (reference sequence). Between the trimmed V and J ends, which lost 4 bases and 3 bases, there was a span of 12 bases. The CDR3 sequence is 14 residues long. Here the CDR3 DNA reads TGTGCCAGCAGCTCCGGAACGCGGGACACTGAAGCTTTCTTT. The encoded protein is CASSSGTRDTEAFF. Based on the CDR3 plus reference TRBV13 and TRBJ1-1, the full variable domain is AAGVIQSPRHLIKEKRETATLKCYPIPRHDTVYWYQQGPGQDPQFLISFYEKMQSDKGSIPDRFSAQQFSDYHSELNMSSLELGDSALYFCASSSGTRDTEAFFGQGTRLTVV.

Only one count was recorded for this clone. The chain couples TRBV27 to TRBJ2-1, with TRBD2 matching 8 bases. The germline CDR1 and CDR2 sequences are MNHEY and SMNVEV (reference sequence). This CDR3 is built from 15 residues. V dropped 6 bases and J dropped 2; count of bases not matched to a gene: 6. In nucleotides, the CDR3 is TGTGCCAGCAGCTGGGGGCGGGGGGCCTACAATGAGCAGTTCTTC. Amino acids: CASSWGRGAYNEQFF.

This chain joins TRBV19 and TRBJ1-1; no clear D gene. Germline V gene data show CDR1 as LNHDA and CDR2 as SQIVND (reference sequence). The ends were cut back, 3 bases at V and 10 bases at J, with 15 bases in the middle. The CDR3 loop spans 13 amino acids. The CDR3 region has the DNA TGTGCCAGTAGTATGGGCCCCGGGGTGGGAGCTTTCTTT. Its translation is CASSMGPGVGAFF.

V gene TRBV9 combines with J gene TRBJ1-4; D call uncertain. V dropped 3 bases and J dropped 0 bases, with 9 bases sitting between them. This CDR3 spans 15 amino acids. Germline V gene lookup returns CDR1 SGDLS and CDR2 YYNGEE. As DNA, the CDR3 is TGTGCCAGCAGCGCCTCAGGAACAACTAATGAAAAACTGTTTTTT. Its protein product is CASSASGTTNEKLFF. The complete variable domain, with remaining parts taken from reference TRBV9 and TRBJ1-4, reads DSGVTQTPKHLITATGQRVTLRCSPRSGDLSVYWYQQSLDQGLQFLIQYYNGEERAKGNILERFSAQQFPDLHSELNLSSLELGDSALYFCASSASGTTNEKLFFGSGTQLSVL.

This clone appeared once. The chain recombines TRBV6-5 with TRBJ2-1; possible D gene TRBD2, 5 bases. The CDR3 consists of 15 residues. In germline, CDR1 is MNHEY, CDR2 SVGAGI. V was cut by 2 bases and J by 0 bases, with 8 bases left in between. The DNA of the CDR3 is TGTGCCAGCAGTTACGTGGAGGCCTCCTACAATGAGCAGTTCTTC. This sequence encodes CASSYVEASYNEQFF.

This sequence joins TRBV7-8 and TRBJ2-7, with D possibly matching TRBD2 (6 bases). CDR3 length: 16 residues. CDR1 SGHVS and CDR2 FQNEAQ come from the germline V gene. Trimming shortened V by 1 base and J by 0 bases, and 13 bases separated the two germline ends. In DNA form, the CDR3 reads TGTGCCAGCAGCTTAGAGTCTAGCGCGAGCTCCTACGAGCAGTACTTC. This sequence encodes CASSLESSASSYEQYF.

This clone was detected only once. The genes are TRBV19 and TRBJ2-1; D is perhaps TRBD1 (5 bases). Trimming stripped 3 bases from V and 0 bases from J, with 12 bases between. Germline values: CDR1 LNHDA, CDR2 SQIVND (reference sequence). The CDR3 has 16 residues. CDR3 sequence: CASSMQGLSSYNEQFF. In DNA, the CDR3 is TGTGCCAGTAGTATGCAGGGCCTGAGCTCCTACAATGAGCAGTTCTTC.

This clone was recorded a few times. This chain links TRBV7-8 with TRBJ2-3, with 11 bases aligning to TRBD2. The CDR3 spans 16 residues. V was clipped by 4 bases and J by 1 base; unmatched bases: 4. The germline V gene has CDR1 SGHVS and CDR2 FQNEAQ. The CDR3 spells CASSSLLAGGTDTQYF. The CDR3 DNA sequence: TGTGCCAGCAGCTCCCTACTAGCGGGAGGCACAGATACGCAGTATTTT.

This clone was seen more than once but under ten times. The chain combines TRBV27 with TRBJ2-5; 10 bases match TRBD1. With 4 bases clipped from V and 2 bases from J, the junction kept 10 bases outside the gene matches. Germline V gene sequence: CDR1 MNHEY, CDR2 SMNVEV (reference sequence). The CDR3 totals 17 residues. CDR3 bases: TGTGCCAGCAGTTCATTTTTGACAGGGGGCGGGCAAGAGACCCAGTACTTC. Its translation: CASSSFLTGGGQETQYF.

This sequence joins TRBV9 and TRBJ2-7, with TRBD2 matching 7 bases. The CDR3 runs to 15 residues. Germline V gene data show CDR1 as SGDLS and CDR2 as YYNGEE. The ends lost 1 base at V and 0 bases at J; junction bases unmatched: 4. The CDR3 is CASSVTGGSSYEQYF. The CDR3, as DNA: TGTGCCAGCAGCGTAACGGGCGGGAGCTCCTACGAGCAGTACTTC. Full variable domain (remainder filled in from reference TRBV9 and TRBJ2-7): DSGVTQTPKHLITATGQRVTLRCSPRSGDLSVYWYQQSLDQGLQFLIQYYNGEERAKGNILERFSAQQFPDLHSELNLSSLELGDSALYFCASSVTGGSSYEQYFGPGTRLTVT.

This sequence joins TRBV5-1 and TRBJ1-2, with D possibly TRBD1 on 5 matching bases. The germline V and J ends were trimmed by 0 bases and 3 bases, with 12 bases remaining between them. CDR3 size: 15 residues. Germline V CDR1 and CDR2: SGHRS, YFSETQ. CDR3: CASSLVPGGDYGYTF. The DNA of the CDR3 is TGCGCCAGCAGCTTGGTGCCAGGAGGGGACTATGGCTACACCTTC.

This rearrangement joins TRBV30 to TRBJ1-1, with TRBD1 matching 7 bases. The CDR3 loop spans 14 amino acids. V lost 2 bases, J lost 0 bases, and 3 bases stayed unmatched. The germline V gene has CDR1 GTSNPN and CDR2 SVGIG (reference sequence). In DNA form, the CDR3 reads TGTGCCTGGAGTTGGGGACAGCTGAACACTGAAGCTTTCTTT. Amino acid sequence: CAWSWGQLNTEAFF.

The chain links TRBV7-2 to TRBJ2-1; 14 nucleotides align to TRBD2. The junction had 11 bases not matched to a gene; V was cut back by 4 bases and J by 3 bases. This CDR3 spans 19 amino acids. The germline V gene has CDR1 SGHTA and CDR2 FQGNSA. As DNA, the CDR3 is TGTGCCAGCAGCTCCTCCGGGACTAGCGGGAGTTCTCTCTACAATGAGCAGTTCTTC. It codes for CASSSSGTSGSSLYNEQFF.

This sequence joins TRBV30 and TRBJ2-1; 11 bases align to TRBD2. V trimming: 5 bases; J trimming: 3 bases; junction bases outside the gene matches: 9. Germline loops: CDR1 GTSNPN, CDR2 SVGIG (reference sequence). There are 16 residues in the CDR3. This CDR3 is CAWGTWTSGHYNEQFF. CDR3 nucleotide sequence: TGTGCCTGGGGGACTTGGACTAGCGGGCACTACAATGAGCAGTTCTTC.

This clone was picked up a small number of times. This chain links TRBV27 with TRBJ2-1; 7 nucleotides line up with TRBD1. Losses at the gene ends were 9 bases for V and 2 bases for J; bases not matched to a gene: 4. Germline V gives CDR1 MNHEY, CDR2 SMNVEV (reference sequence). The CDR3 extends over 13 amino acids. The CDR3 reads CASTGTAYNEQFF. CDR3 nucleotide sequence: TGTGCCAGTACCGGGACAGCCTACAATGAGCAGTTCTTC.

The DNA for the CDR3 is TGTGCCAGCAGCCCCTCCCGGTTGAACACTGAAGCTTTCTTT. It codes for CASSPSRLNTEAFF. The chain links TRBV9 to TRBJ1-1; D remains ambiguous. The V gene's germline CDR1 is SGDLS and CDR2 YYNGEE. CDR3 length equals 14 residues. V was clipped by 4 bases and J by 0 bases, with 10 bases between them.

The chain uses TRBV29-1 and TRBJ2-1; 13 bases match TRBD2. The CDR3 has 16 residues. After removal of 1 base from V and 8 bases from J, the junction contained 8 bases not matched to a gene. Germline values: CDR1 SQVTM, CDR2 ANQGSEA. The CDR3 nucleotides read TGCAGCGTTGAAGCCAGTACTAGCGGGAGGGCGTATGAGCAGTTCTTC. This translates into CSVEASTSGRAYEQFF.

The genes are TRBV19 and TRBJ2-7; possible D gene TRBD1, 6 bases. Per germline, CDR1 LNHDA and CDR2 SQIVND (reference sequence). The CDR3 has 13 amino acids. Trimming took 11 bases from V and 1 from J, leaving 15 bases between them. This CDR3 reads CASGAGASYEQYF. The CDR3 DNA is TGTGCCTCAGGGGCAGGCGCATCCTACGAGCAGTACTTC.

This clone was seen a handful of times. This chain links TRBV5-1 with TRBJ2-2; 7 nucleotides agree with TRBD1. The CDR3 has 14 amino acids. Germline-derived CDR1 and CDR2 are SGHRS and YFSETQ. V was clipped by 4 bases and J by 3 bases; unmatched bases: 3. The CDR3 spells CASSDREYTGELFF. Here the CDR3 DNA reads TGCGCCAGCAGCGACAGGGAATACACCGGGGAGCTGTTTTTT.